This T cell receptor beta chain was obtained from a study of shared clonotypes between healthy human individuals. Only in-frame clones appear in the TCRdb table, and some are missing; sequencing was by immunoSEQ multiplex PCR. The data show almost 750,000 clones, over 60% seen once. The table lists this clone with a few counts. This CDR3 region has 15 residues. Trimming cost V 0 bases and J 6 bases, with 12 bases left between them. Germline assignment: CDR1 SGHRS and CDR2 YFSETQ. CD4+ cell separation produced CD45RA+ naive and CD45RA-negative memory subsets. The origin of this receptor is a woman in her 30s in good health. The V and J genes are TRBV5-1 and TRBJ2-2, with no clear D. The sequencing sample was made of memory CD4+ T cells sorted from blood. Subset in this sample: CD45RA-negative fraction. CDR3 nucleotide sequence: TGCGCCAGCAGCTTGGGCGCGGAGAGTGCCGGGGAGCTGTTTTTT. Encoded protein: CASSLGAESAGELFF.